This TCR beta chain was captured by sequencing in a study of CD8 T cells in Susac syndrome. Study as a whole: Blood was drawn from Susac syndrome patients while they were therapy-naive, on corticosteroids, or on intravenous immunoglobulin alone. Points from the study as a whole: The study's TCR sequencing and HLA analysis drew on a certain number of individuals. That number was acknowledged as relatively small. Susac-specific public clones were found in total CD8+ and CD8+ TEMRA repertoires, numbering sixteen and five, respectively.

Remarks on this clonotype: Its target is not known.

Roughly 0.5 to 1 ug RNA was reverse transcribed with random hexamers. Amplification of the TCR beta CDR3 was carried out by immunoSEQ multiplex PCR, which spanned a total of 54 Vbeta and 13 Jbeta segments. Via MiXCR, TCRdb re-called the immunoSEQ multiplex PCR reads, giving one row per CDR3 protein. Of more than 80,000 distinct CDR3 sequences listed, less than 95% are singletons. J lost 7 bases, V lost 5 bases, and 4 bases had no gene match. This CDR3 comprises 14 residues. The V gene's germline CDR1 is SGHAT and CDR2 FQNNGV. The sequence was obtained from a human donor with Susac syndrome. V usage is TRBV11-2 and J usage is TRBJ2-2; 10 bases fit TRBD1. The specimen was CD8+ T cells from PBMCs. This chain's CDR3 is CASSRQGAGGELFF. The CDR3 DNA sequence: TGTGCCAGCAGCAGACAGGGGGCGGGCGGGGAGCTGTTTTTT.